This T cell receptor (beta chain) came from a study of T cell responses to AZD1222 COVID-19 vaccine (dated by TCRdb to the early 2020s). Concerning the study at large: AZD1222 recipients whose second dose came at about 4 weeks and those whose second dose came at about 12 weeks were combined into one group, since spike-specific TCR depth and breadth did not differ between the two schedules. Trial participants were enrolled by age into subgroups of 18-55, 56-69 and 70-plus years, and around 150, 28 and 57 TCR-sequenced participants, respectively, were included in these subgroups. TCR sequencing covered more than 230 trial participants: around 210 given two doses of AZD1222 and approximately 26 given two doses of MenACWY control vaccine.

Paper-wide results and their limitations: Conclusions about previously exposed vaccinees were limited because only a handful of AZD1222 recipients were SARS-CoV-2 seropositive at baseline. Reportedly, almost half of the unique spike-specific TCRs recognized epitopes lying outside the regions that are mutated in the B.1.351 and B.1.1.7 variants. After two AZD1222 doses, spike-specific TCR breadth and depth were significantly higher than at day 0 and than in MenACWY recipients. Because no day 14 peak-response samples were available, the repertoires could be characterized only after the peak T cell response. Most participants were white British and females outnumbered males, and the authors suggested that clonal diversity may have been underestimated. CD4 TCRs associated with the vaccine covered the entire spike protein, and the dominant responses were in regions 160-218 and 743-854. In the small 56-69-year group, the increase in depth fell short of significance, most likely because of low power.

V is cut by 4 bases and J by 3 bases, and the space between the germline ends is 4 bases. The CDR3 numbers 11 residues from cysteine through phenylalanine. Only the CDR3 portion is preserved as DNA: 33 bases, with reading frame beginning at the first base. This specimen's time point label, interpreted: baseline before first vaccination. Vaccinee samples came from UK trials COV001 and COV002, including a single-blind randomized controlled phase 2/3 trial of AZD1222 (ChAdOx1 nCoV-19) in healthy adults. For TCRbeta chain sequencing, PBMC samples were collected from trial participants at day 0 and at day 28 after the second dose. Note on this clone: Its binding antigen is unknown. No quality values exist for individual bases; no much larger clone is one base distant.

The CDR3 regions of human TCRbeta chains were analyzed by immunosequencing. Per the authors' processing: TCRs in the repertoires were matched against a reference library of SARS-CoV-2-specific TCRs that had been generated with the MIRA antigen-specificity platform. Breadth was defined as the fraction of unique TCRs that were SARS-CoV-2-associated, and depth was defined as the fraction of total T cells that were SARS-CoV-2-associated. Using the MIRA data, every spike-specific TCR was mapped to the spike region that the TCR reacted to and assigned to either a CD4 or a CD8 class. Log10-transformed breadth and depth values were compared by one-way ANOVA with Sidak's multiple comparisons tests. TCRdb took over this immuneACCESS table, retaining in-frame rearrangements with V and J assigned. Such tables are incomplete; in checked studies, under half of the missing clones stem from an unresolved V gene, and the remainder is unexplained. V, J and clone size are taken as reported in that table, and D and trimming were inferred from the DNA itself. The sample has 96,000 or so clones on record, about 88% of them singletons. Approximately 1.5% of the sample is held by the ten biggest clonotypes.

The TCR originated in an adult in good health. The input for sequencing was peripheral blood, taken on day 0 of AZD1222 vaccination. Here the chain combines TRBV12-3 or TRBV12-4 and TRBJ2-7; the D gene is not confidently resolved. The CDR3 protein sequence reads: CASSSGYEQYF. DNA sequence: TGTGCCAGCAGTTCGGGCTACGAGCAGTACTTC.